These 2 T cell receptor beta chains were sequenced from one sample in a study of blood T cells in healthy people across ages. A second PCR, run for roughly 7 to 11 cycles, used a sample-barcoded 5' primer plus a J-beta primer mix. TCRdb re-called the 5' RACE reads through MiXCR, storing one row per CDR3 protein. The sample has around 1,800,000 distinct CDR3 sequences; 35% to 50% are singletons. The material sequenced was blood. The origin of the receptors is a human donor in good health.

The CDR3: CASSSYPGGEDTQYF. In nucleotides, the CDR3 is TGTGCCAGCAGTTCCTACCCGGGGGGGGAAGATACGCAGTATTTT. The genes are TRBV12-3 or TRBV12-4 and TRBJ2-3, with TRBD2 matching over 8 bases. With V trimmed by 4 bases and J by 5 bases, 8 bases remained unmatched. The CDR3 length is 15 residues.

This chain links TRBV29-1 with TRBJ2-3, with 7 bases that match TRBD1. V lost 6 bases to trimming and J lost 4 bases; unmatched junction nucleotides: 16. Looked up from germline, CDR1 is SQVTM and CDR2 is ANQGSEA. The CDR3 is 16 residues long. The CDR3 coding sequence is TGCAGCGTCGAGACAGGGAACGAGCCATGGTCAGATACGCAGTATTTT. Its protein is CSVETGNEPWSDTQYF.